Each of the 10 T cell receptor beta chains below was sequenced from the same sample in a study of blood T cell repertoires in COVID-19. Assay used: immunoSEQ multiplex PCR; TCRdb lists only in-frame clones, some missing. The data show some 220,000 clones, around 82% seen once. The sample taken for sequencing was peripheral blood. The receptors originated from a woman aged 55-75 years with acute or convalescent COVID-19.

The chain employs TRBV5-1 and TRBJ2-7; 7 bases align to TRBD2. The CDR3 is 14 amino acids. V shed 0 bases, J shed 0 bases, and the junction held 0 bases outside the gene matches. CDR1 SGHRS and CDR2 YFSETQ come from the germline V gene. DNA of the CDR3: TGCGCCAGCAGCTTGGGCGGGGGCTCCTACGAGCAGTACTTC. This gives the protein CASSLGGGSYEQYF.

This clone has just one count. This chain uses TRBV9 with TRBJ1-4; no clear D. Germline CDR1 SGDLS, CDR2 YYNGEE. The CDR3 extends over 14 amino acids. Trimming left V 3 bases short and J 6 bases short, with 12 bases between. The CDR3 DNA reads as TGTGCCAGCAGCGGATTTGGCACCCATGAAAAACTGTTTTTT. It codes for CASSGFGTHEKLFF. Full variable domain (outside the CDR3, taken from reference TRBV9 and TRBJ1-4): DSGVTQTPKHLITATGQRVTLRCSPRSGDLSVYWYQQSLDQGLQFLIQYYNGEERAKGNILERFSAQQFPDLHSELNLSSLELGDSALYFCASSGFGTHEKLFFGSGTQLSVL.

J is TRBJ1-2 and V is TRBV12-3 or TRBV12-4, with 9 bases that match TRBD1. V was pared by 5 bases and J by 7 bases, with 2 bases of the junction left unmatched. The CDR3 totals 12 residues. The CDR3 loop is CASSRDRAGYTF. For the CDR3, the DNA is TGTGCCAGCAGTAGGGACAGGGCTGGCTACACCTTC.

The V gene is TRBV7-2, the J gene TRBJ2-3, with TRBD1 as a possible D gene (5 bases). The CDR3 runs 16 residues. Germline assignment: CDR1 SGHTA and CDR2 FQGNSA. With 1 base removed from V and 1 base from J, the gap between germline ends came to 12 bases. CDR3: CASSLVRTTRTDTQYF. CDR3 DNA sequence: TGTGCCAGCAGCTTAGTTCGGACAACACGCACAGATACGCAGTATTTT.

The chain couples TRBV2 to TRBJ2-2, with TRBD2 matching over 10 bases. CDR1 and CDR2 (germline): SNHLY, FYNNEI. The CDR3 totals 14 residues. With V trimmed by 7 bases and J by 3 bases, 2 bases remained unmatched. In DNA form, the CDR3 reads TGTGCCAGCAAAGCGGGGGGGGACACCGGGGAGCTGTTTTTT. Translation: CASKAGGDTGELFF.

This chain uses TRBV5-1 with TRBJ2-1; 8 bases align to TRBD2. Trimming removed 4 bases from V and 12 bases from J; junction bases left unmatched: 9. Germline CDR1 and CDR2: SGHRS and YFSETQ. CDR3 length: 13 amino acids. CDR3 loop: CASSQGLEASQFF. The CDR3 DNA is TGCGCCAGCAGCCAGGGACTAGAAGCGTCGCAGTTCTTC.

The chain employs TRBV6-5 and TRBJ1-6; D gene unclear. CDR3 size: 13 residues. The V gene's germline CDR1 is MNHEY and CDR2 SVGAGI. The V end was cut by 8 bases, the J end by 10 bases, with 15 bases between. Here the CDR3 DNA reads TGTGCCAGCGCTCCCTCAGGCCTCTCACCCCTCCACTTT. Its protein product is CASAPSGLSPLHF.

This chain joins TRBV6-6 and TRBJ2-5; the D gene is possibly TRBD2 (6 bases). CDR3 length: 14 amino acids. The V gene's germline CDR1 is MNHNY and CDR2 SVGAGI (reference sequence). Trimming stripped 5 bases from V and 5 bases from J, with 15 bases between. CDR3 in amino acids: CASSPTGGGETQYF. CDR3 in DNA: TGTGCCAGCAGTCCGACCGGGGGTGGGGAGACCCAGTACTTC.

The chain carries TRBV14 and TRBJ2-5; the match to TRBD2 covers 16 bases. The germline CDR1 and CDR2 sequences are SGHDN and FVKESK. The CDR3 runs to 22 residues. With V trimmed by 2 bases and J by 0 bases, 15 bases remained unmatched. DNA for the CDR3: TGTGCCAGCAGCCAAAGGTACAGCGGGACTAGCGGGGGGGACATGTACCAAGAGACCCAGTACTTC. Translated: CASSQRYSGTSGGDMYQETQYF.

The gene calls are TRBV6-4 and TRBJ2-7; D remains unclear. Germline CDR1 MRHNA, CDR2 SNTAGT. Trimming pared 7 bases from V and 5 bases from J, leaving 9 bases between. The CDR3 covers 11 residues. The CDR3 nucleotides read TGTGCCAGCACTATGAAGCACGAGCAGTACTTC. Translating gives CASTMKHEQYF.